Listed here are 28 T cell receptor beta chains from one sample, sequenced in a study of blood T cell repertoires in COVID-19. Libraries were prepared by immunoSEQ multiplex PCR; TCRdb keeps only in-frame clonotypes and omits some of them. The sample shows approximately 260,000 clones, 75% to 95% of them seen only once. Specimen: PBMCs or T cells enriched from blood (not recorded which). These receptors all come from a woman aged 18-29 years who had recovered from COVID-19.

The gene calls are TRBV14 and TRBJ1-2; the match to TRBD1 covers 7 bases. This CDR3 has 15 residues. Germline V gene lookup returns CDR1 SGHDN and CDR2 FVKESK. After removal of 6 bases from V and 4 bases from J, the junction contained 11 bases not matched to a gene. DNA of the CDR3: TGTGCCAGCAGGAAAGGGACAGCCGGTACCTATGGCTACACCTTC. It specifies CASRKGTAGTYGYTF.

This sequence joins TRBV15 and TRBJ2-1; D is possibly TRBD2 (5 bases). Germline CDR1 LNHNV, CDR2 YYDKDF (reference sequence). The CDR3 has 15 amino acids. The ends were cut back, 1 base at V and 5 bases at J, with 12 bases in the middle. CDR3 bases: TGTGCCACCAGCAGAGGCGGGTTATTTGACAATGAGCAGTTCTTC. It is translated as CATSRGGLFDNEQFF.

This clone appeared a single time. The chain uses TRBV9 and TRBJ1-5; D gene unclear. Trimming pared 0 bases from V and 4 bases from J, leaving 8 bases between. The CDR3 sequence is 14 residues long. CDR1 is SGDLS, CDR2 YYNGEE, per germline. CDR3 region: CASSVGGANQPQHF. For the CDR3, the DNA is TGTGCCAGCAGCGTAGGAGGAGCTAATCAGCCCCAGCATTTT. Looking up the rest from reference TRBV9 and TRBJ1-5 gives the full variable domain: DSGVTQTPKHLITATGQRVTLRCSPRSGDLSVYWYQQSLDQGLQFLIQYYNGEERAKGNILERFSAQQFPDLHSELNLSSLELGDSALYFCASSVGGANQPQHFGDGTRLSIL.

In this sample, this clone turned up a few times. The CDR3 DNA follows: TGTGCCAGCATTGGGGCGGGGCCGCAAGAGACCCAGTACTTC. Translating gives CASIGAGPQETQYF. The J gene is TRBJ2-5, the V gene TRBV21-1; the table's D gene call, TRBD2, was not cross checked with the DNA. TRBV21-1 is a listed pseudogene. This CDR3 has 14 residues.

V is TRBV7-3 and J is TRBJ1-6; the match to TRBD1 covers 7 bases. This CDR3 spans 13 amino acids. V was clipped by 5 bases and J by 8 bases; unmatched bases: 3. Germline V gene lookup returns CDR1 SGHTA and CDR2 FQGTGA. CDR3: CASSRDSHSPLHF. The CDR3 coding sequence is TGTGCCAGCAGCCGGGACAGTCATTCACCCCTCCACTTT.

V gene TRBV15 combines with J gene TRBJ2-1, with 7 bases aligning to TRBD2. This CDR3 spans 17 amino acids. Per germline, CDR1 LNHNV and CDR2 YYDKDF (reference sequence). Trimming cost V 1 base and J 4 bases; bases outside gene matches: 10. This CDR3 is CATSRGLRGEVYNEQFF. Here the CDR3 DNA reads TGTGCCACCAGCAGAGGTCTCCGGGGGGAGGTATACAATGAGCAGTTCTTC. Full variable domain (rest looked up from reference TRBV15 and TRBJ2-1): DAMVIQNPRYQVTQFGKPVTLSCSQTLNHNVMYWYQQKSSQAPKLLFHYYDKDFNNEADTPDNFQSRRPNTSFCFLDIRSPGLGDTAMYLCATSRGLRGEVYNEQFFGPGTRLTVL.

CDR3 protein: CATSRGGSQYEQYF. The CDR3 region has the DNA TGTGCCACCAGCAGAGGTGGGAGTCAGTACGAGCAGTACTTC. This sequence joins TRBV15 and TRBJ2-7, with TRBD2 as a possible D gene (5 bases). V shed 1 base and J shed 4 bases, with 11 bases lying between them. This CDR3 is built from 14 residues. Germline lookup yields CDR1 LNHNV and CDR2 YYDKDF (reference sequence).

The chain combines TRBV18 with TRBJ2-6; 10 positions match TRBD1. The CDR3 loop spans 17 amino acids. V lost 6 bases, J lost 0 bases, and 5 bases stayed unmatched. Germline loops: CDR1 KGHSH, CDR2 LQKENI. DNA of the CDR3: TGTGCCAGCTCTCGGGACAGGGGTGTCTCTGGGGCCAACGTCCTGACTTTC. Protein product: CASSRDRGVSGANVLTF.

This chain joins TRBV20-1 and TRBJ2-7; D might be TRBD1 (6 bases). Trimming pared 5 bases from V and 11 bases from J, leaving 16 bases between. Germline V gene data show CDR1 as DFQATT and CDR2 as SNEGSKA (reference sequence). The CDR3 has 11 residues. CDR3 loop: CSAATGSDEYF. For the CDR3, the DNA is TGCAGTGCTGCTACAGGGTCCGATGAGTACTTC.

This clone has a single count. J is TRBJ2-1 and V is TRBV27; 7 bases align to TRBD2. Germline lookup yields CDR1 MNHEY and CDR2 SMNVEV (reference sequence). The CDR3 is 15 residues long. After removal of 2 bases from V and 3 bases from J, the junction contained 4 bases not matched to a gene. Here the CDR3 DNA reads TGTGCCAGCAGTTTAGGGTCTAGCGGCTACAATGAGCAGTTCTTC. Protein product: CASSLGSSGYNEQFF.

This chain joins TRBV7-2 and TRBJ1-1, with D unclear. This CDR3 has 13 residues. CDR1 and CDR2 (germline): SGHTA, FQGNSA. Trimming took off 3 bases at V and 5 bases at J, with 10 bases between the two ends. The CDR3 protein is CASSLEIWTEAFF. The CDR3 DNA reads TGTGCCAGCAGCTTGGAGATTTGGACTGAAGCTTTCTTT.

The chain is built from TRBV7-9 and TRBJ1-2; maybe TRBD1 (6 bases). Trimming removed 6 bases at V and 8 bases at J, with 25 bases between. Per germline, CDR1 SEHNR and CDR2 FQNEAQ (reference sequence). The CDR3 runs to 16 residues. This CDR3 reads CASRNANLGGLMGYTF. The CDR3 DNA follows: TGTGCCAGCAGGAACGCAAATCTGGGGGGGCTTATGGGCTACACCTTC.

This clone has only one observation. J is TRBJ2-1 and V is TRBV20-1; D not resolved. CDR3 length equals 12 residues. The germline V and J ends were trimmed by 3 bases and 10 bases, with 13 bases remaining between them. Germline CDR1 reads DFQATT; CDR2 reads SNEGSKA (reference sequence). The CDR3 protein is CSASREVGEQFF. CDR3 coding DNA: TGCAGTGCTAGTCGAGAGGTCGGCGAGCAGTTCTTC.

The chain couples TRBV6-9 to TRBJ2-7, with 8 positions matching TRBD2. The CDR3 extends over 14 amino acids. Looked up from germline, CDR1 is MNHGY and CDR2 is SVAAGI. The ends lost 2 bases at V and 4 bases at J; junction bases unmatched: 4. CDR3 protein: CASSYSGSVYEQYF. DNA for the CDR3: TGTGCCAGCAGTTATAGCGGGAGCGTTTACGAGCAGTACTTC.

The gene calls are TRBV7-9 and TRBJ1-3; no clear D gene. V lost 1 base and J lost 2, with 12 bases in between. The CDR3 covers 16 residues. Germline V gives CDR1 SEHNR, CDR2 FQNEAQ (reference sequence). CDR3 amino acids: CASSLVISGAGNTIYF. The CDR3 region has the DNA TGTGCCAGCAGCTTAGTGATAAGCGGGGCTGGAAACACCATATATTTT.

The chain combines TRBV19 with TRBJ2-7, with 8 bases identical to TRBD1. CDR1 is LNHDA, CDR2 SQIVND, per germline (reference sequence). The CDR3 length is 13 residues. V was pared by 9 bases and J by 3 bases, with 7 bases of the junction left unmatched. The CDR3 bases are TGTGCCAGCCTCGACAGGGGATACTACGAGCAGTACTTC. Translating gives CASLDRGYYEQYF.

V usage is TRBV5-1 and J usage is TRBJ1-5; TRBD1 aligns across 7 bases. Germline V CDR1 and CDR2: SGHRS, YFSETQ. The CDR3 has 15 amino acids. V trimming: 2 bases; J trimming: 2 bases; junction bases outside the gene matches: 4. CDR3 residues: CASSLTGAGNQPQHF. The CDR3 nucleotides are TGCGCCAGCAGCTTAACAGGGGCCGGCAATCAGCCCCAGCATTTT.

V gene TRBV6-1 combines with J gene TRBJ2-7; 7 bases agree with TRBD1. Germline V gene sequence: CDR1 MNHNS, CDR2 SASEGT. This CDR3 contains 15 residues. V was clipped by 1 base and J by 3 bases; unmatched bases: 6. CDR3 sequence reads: CASSEEGTEFYEQYF. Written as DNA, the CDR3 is TGTGCCAGCAGTGAAGAAGGGACAGAGTTCTACGAGCAGTACTTC.

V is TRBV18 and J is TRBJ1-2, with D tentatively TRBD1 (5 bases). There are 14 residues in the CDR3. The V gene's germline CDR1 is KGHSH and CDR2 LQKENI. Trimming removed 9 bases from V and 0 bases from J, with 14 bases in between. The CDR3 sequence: CASSRAGTNYGYTF. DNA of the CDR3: TGTGCCAGTTCCCGGGCAGGGACTAACTATGGCTACACCTTC.

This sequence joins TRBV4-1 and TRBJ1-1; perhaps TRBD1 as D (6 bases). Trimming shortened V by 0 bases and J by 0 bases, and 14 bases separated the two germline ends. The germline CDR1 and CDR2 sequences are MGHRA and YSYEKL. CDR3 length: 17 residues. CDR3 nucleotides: TGCGCCAGCAGCCAAGACGGGGGGCGGACCCTGAACACTGAAGCTTTCTTT. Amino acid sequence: CASSQDGGRTLNTEAFF.

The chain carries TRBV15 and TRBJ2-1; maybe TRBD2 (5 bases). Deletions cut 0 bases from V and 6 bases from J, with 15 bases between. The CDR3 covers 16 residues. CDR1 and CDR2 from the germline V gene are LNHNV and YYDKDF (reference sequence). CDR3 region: CATSRDSTSGFNEQFF. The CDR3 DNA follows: TGTGCCACCAGCAGAGACTCAACTAGTGGTTTCAATGAGCAGTTCTTC.

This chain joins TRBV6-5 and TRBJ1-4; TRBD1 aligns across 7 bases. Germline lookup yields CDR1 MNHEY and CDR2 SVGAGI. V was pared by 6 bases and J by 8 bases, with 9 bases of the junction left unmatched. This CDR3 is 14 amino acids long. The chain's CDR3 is CASSNRGRQEKLFF. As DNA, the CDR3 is TGTGCCAGCAGCAACAGGGGAAGACAGGAAAAACTGTTTTTT.

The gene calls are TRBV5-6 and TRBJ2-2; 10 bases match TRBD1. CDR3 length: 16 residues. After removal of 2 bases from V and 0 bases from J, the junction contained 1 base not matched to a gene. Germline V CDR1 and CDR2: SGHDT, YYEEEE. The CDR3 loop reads CASSFGTGANTGELFF. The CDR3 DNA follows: TGTGCCAGCAGCTTTGGGACAGGGGCGAACACCGGGGAGCTGTTTTTT. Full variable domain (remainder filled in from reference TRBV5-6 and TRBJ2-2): DAGVTQSPTHLIKTRGQQVTLRCSPKSGHDTVSWYQQALGQGPQFIFQYYEEEERQRGNFPDRFSGHQFPNYSSELNVNALLLGDSALYLCASSFGTGANTGELFFGEGSRLTVL.

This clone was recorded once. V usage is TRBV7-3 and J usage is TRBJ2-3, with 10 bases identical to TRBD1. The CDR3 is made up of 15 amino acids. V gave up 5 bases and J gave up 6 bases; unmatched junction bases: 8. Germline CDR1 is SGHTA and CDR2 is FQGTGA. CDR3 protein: CASSPQPGQGDTQYF. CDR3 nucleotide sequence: TGTGCCAGCAGCCCCCAACCGGGACAGGGGGATACGCAGTATTTT.

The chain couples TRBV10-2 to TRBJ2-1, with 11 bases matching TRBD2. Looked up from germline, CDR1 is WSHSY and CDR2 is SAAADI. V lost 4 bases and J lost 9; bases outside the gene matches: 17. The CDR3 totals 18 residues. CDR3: CASSAGSSGRVAGVEQFF. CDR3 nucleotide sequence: TGCGCCAGCAGTGCGGGAAGTAGCGGGAGGGTGGCCGGCGTTGAGCAGTTCTTC.

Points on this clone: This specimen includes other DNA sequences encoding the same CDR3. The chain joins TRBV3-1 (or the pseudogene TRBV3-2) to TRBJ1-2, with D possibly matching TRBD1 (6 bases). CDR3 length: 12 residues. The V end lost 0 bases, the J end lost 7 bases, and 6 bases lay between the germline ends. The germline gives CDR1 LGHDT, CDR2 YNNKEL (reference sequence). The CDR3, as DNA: TGTGCCAGCAGCCAAGACAGGGGTGGCTACACCTTC. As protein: CASSQDRGGYTF.

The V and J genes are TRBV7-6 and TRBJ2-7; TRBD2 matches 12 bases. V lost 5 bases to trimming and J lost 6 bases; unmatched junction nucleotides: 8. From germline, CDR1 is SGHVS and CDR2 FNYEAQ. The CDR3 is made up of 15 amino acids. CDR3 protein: CASSGPSGRAGEQYF. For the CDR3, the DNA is TGTGCCAGCAGCGGGCCTAGCGGGAGGGCCGGCGAGCAGTACTTC.

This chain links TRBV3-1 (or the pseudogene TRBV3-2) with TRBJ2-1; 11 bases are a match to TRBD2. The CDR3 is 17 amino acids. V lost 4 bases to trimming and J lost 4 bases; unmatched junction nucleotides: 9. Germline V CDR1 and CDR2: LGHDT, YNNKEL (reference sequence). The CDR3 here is CASSRSQGLAVYNEQFF. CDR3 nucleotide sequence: TGTGCCAGCAGCCGAAGTCAGGGACTAGCGGTATACAATGAGCAGTTCTTC.